These T cell receptor beta chains were read from a single sample in a study of T cells in Graves' hyperthyroidism and ophthalmopathy. In TCRdb, the multiplex PCR reads were re-called with MiXCR into one record per CDR3 protein. The sample gives 600,000 or so distinct CDR3 sequences, around 14% of which show up once; roughly 7.7% is in the top ten. Sequenced input: blood. These receptors originate from a woman in her late teens or twenties with Graves' ophthalmopathy. CDR3s include the opening cysteine and the closing phenylalanine or tryptophan. A D gene is named only where the DNA matches it firmly. Not all rows give a size; the values are once, few, many and, for expanded clones, a class.

>many|TRBJ2-1|NA|TRBV30
TGTGCCTCCCATACCTACAATGAGCAGTTCTTC
CASHTYNEQFF
>NA|TRBJ1-1|NA|TRBV28
TGTGCCAGCAGTCTGTCTACAGGGTGGAACACTGAAGCTTTCTTT
CASSLSTGWNTEAFF
>many|TRBJ1-2|TRBD1|TRBV6-1
TGTGCCAGCACCAGCCAGGACAGGGGTCTCTATGGCTACACCTTC
CASTSQDRGLYGYTF
>NA|TRBJ1-1|NA|TRBV5-4
TGTGCCAGCAGCTTGGTAGGGAAGAGGATGAACACTGAAGCTTTCTTT
CASSLVGKRMNTEAFF
>NA|TRBJ1-2|TRBD1|TRBV28
TGTGCCAGCGTTTGGGCAGGGGGCGCCTATGGCTACACCTTC
CASVWAGGAYGYTF
>many|TRBJ2-7|NA|TRBV20-1
TGCAGTGCTCAGATAGCCGTAGCGGCCTACGAGCAGTACTTC
CSAQIAVAAYEQYF
>NA|TRBJ2-1|TRBD2|TRBV7-6
TGTGCCAGCAGCTCAACAGTGGGACTAGCGATCTACAATGAGCAGTTCTTC
CASSSTVGLAIYNEQFF
>many|TRBJ2-3|TRBD1|TRBV12-3/TRBV12-4
TGTGCCAGCAGTCAGTATCCGGGACAGGGGGATCAAGATACGCAGTATTTT
CASSQYPGQGDQDTQYF
>many|TRBJ2-3|NA|TRBV7-3
TGTGCCAGCAGCTTAACGTCGGGGCCGGGGGATACGCAGTATTTT
CASSLTSGPGDTQYF
>few|TRBJ1-2|NA|TRBV15
TGTGCCACCAGCAGAGATTCACGGACAGTTCATGGCTACACCTTC
CATSRDSRTVHGYTF
>NA|TRBJ2-3|NA|TRBV11-2
TGTGCCAGCAGTGGGGGACGGTCAGACACAGATACGCAGTATTTT
CASSGGRSDTDTQYF
>few|TRBJ2-1|TRBD2|TRBV19
TGTGCCAGTAGACATAGCGGGAGGGCTTCTGAGCAGTTCTTC
CASRHSGRASEQFF
>many|TRBJ2-7|TRBD1|TRBV28
TGTGCCAGCAGTTTATGGGGGATAAGGACAGGGAGCCACGAGCAGTACTTC
CASSLWGIRTGSHEQYF
>once|TRBJ2-5|TRBD2|TRBV20-1
TGCAGTGCTAGAGTACCGGGACTAGCGGGAGGGCGAGAGACCCAGTACTTC
CSARVPGLAGGRETQYF
>many|TRBJ2-7|NA|TRBV10-3
TGTGCCATCAGTGGGCTTAGTGGAAGGGAACGCACGATCTACGAGCAGTACTTC
CAISGLSGRERTIYEQYF
>few|TRBJ1-2|TRBD1|TRBV10-3
TGTGCCATCAGTGAGGCTAAACAAGTCGGACAGGGACGAAGAGGCTACACCTTC
CAISEAKQVGQGRRGYTF
>few|TRBJ1-1|NA|TRBV5-6
TGTGCCAGCAGCCCCTGGAGGGGGTGGAGGAACACTGAAGCTTTCTTT
CASSPWRGWRNTEAFF
>few|TRBJ2-2|TRBD1|TRBV6-2/TRBV6-3
TGTGCCAGCAGACACACAGGGGGCACCGGGGAGCTGTTTTTT
CASRHTGGTGELFF
>many|TRBJ2-3|NA|TRBV7-9
TGTGCCAGCTCCCGCCAAAGAGACGGCCCAGTAGCGGATACGCAGTATTTT
CASSRQRDGPVADTQYF
>many|TRBJ2-3|TRBD1|TRBV7-2
TGTGCCAGCAGCTTCAAGGGGGCAGCAGATACGCAGTATTTT
CASSFKGAADTQYF
>NA|TRBJ1-5|TRBD1|TRBV4-3
TGCGCCAGCAGCCAAGACTCGGGACAGGGGTATCAGCCCCAGCATTTT
CASSQDSGQGYQPQHF
>few|TRBJ1-6|NA|TRBV7-2
TGTGCCAGCAGCTTAGAGGGAGGGGAGAATTCACCCCTCCACTTT
CASSLEGGENSPLHF
>few|TRBJ2-1|NA|TRBV11-3
TGTGCCAGCGAGAGGGGGGGACCTGGGACCCGAGCATCCTCCTACAATGAGCAGTTCTTC
CASERGGPGTRASSYNEQFF
>NA|TRBJ1-2|NA|TRBV16
TGTGCCAGCAGCCAATCGGCGCGGGGATCGCGGGTCTATGGCTACACCTTC
CASSQSARGSRVYGYTF
>NA|TRBJ2-5|NA|TRBV15
TGTGCCACCAGCAGAGATCAGGCAGTAGTATACTTC
CATSRDQAVVYF
>many|TRBJ2-7|TRBD1|TRBV27
TGTGCCAGCAGTTCGCCCCCGGGACAGGGGGCGCACAAGCAGTACTTC
CASSSPPGQGAHKQYF
>NA|TRBJ2-6|TRBD2|TRBV6-5
TGTGCCAGCAGTTACCAAACTAGCGCTGGGGCCAACGTCCTGACTTTC
CASSYQTSAGANVLTF
>many|TRBJ2-3|NA|TRBV11-2
TGTGCCAGCAGCCCCGCAGGGGTGAGGACAGATACGCAGTATTTT
CASSPAGVRTDTQYF
>NA|TRBJ2-3|NA|TRBV9
TGTGCCAGCAGCGTAGCTACTCGCACAGATACGCAGTATTTT
CASSVATRTDTQYF